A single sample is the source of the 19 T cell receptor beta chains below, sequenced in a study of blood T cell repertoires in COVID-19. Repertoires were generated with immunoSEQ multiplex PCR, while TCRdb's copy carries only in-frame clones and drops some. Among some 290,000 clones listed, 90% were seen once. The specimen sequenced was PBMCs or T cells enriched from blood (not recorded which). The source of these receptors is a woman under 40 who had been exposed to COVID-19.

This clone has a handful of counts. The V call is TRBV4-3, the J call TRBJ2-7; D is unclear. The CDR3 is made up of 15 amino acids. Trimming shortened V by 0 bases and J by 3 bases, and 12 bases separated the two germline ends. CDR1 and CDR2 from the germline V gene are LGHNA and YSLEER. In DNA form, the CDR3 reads TGCGCCAGCAGCCAAGATGAGGCGAGTCGCTACGAGCAGTACTTC. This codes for CASSQDEASRYEQYF.

The CDR3 nucleotides are TGTGCCAGCAGCTTAGTTATAAGACCGGGTGGCCATGAAAAACTGTTTTTT. This sequence encodes CASSLVIRPGGHEKLFF. The genes are TRBV7-2 and TRBJ1-4; no clear D. The length of the CDR3 is 17 residues. The V end lost 1 base, the J end lost 6 bases, and 18 bases lay between the germline ends. Germline lookup yields CDR1 SGHTA and CDR2 FQGNSA.

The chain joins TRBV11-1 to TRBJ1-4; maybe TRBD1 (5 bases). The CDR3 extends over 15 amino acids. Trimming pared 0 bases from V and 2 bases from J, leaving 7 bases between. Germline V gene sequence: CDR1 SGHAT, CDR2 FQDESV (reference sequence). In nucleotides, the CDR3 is TGTGCCAGCAGCTTAGCTCCAGGGACTAATGAAAAACTGTTTTTT. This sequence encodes CASSLAPGTNEKLFF.

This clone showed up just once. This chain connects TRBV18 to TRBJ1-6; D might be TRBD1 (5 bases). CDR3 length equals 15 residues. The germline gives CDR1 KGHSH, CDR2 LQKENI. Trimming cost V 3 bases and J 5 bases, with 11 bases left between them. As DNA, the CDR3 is TGTGCCAGCTCACCGCAGCGGGGGGATAATTCACCCCTCCACTTT. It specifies CASSPQRGDNSPLHF.

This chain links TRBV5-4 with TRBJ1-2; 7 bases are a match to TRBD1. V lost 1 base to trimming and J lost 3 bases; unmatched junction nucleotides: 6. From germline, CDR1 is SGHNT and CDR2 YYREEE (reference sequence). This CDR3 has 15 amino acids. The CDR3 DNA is TGTGCCAGCAGCTTGACACAGGGGTGGGACTATGGCTACACCTTC. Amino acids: CASSLTQGWDYGYTF.

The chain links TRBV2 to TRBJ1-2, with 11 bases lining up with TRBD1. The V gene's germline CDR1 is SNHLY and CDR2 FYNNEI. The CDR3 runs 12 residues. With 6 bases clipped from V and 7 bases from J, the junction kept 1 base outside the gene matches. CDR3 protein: CASRGQGGGYTF. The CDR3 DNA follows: TGTGCCAGCAGGGGACAGGGGGGTGGCTACACCTTC.

CDR3 nucleotides: TGTGCCAGCAGCCTCCGGGACAGGGGGAACACTGAAGCTTTCTTT. Residues: CASSLRDRGNTEAFF. J is TRBJ1-1 and V is TRBV7-8, with 10 bases lining up with TRBD1. Germline V lookup: CDR1 SGHVS, CDR2 FQNEAQ. J lost 1 base, V lost 5 bases, and 4 bases had no gene match. The CDR3 consists of 15 residues.

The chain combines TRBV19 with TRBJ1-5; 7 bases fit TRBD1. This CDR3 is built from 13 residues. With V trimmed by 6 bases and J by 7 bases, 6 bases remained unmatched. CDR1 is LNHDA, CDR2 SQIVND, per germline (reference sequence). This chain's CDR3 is CASRRDSLQPQHF. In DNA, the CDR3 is TGTGCCAGTAGACGGGACAGTTTGCAGCCCCAGCATTTT.

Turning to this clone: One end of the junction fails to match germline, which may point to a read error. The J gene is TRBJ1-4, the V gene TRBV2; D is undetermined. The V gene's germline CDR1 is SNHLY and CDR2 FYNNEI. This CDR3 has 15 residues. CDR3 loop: CASSAGRRVNNNLLF. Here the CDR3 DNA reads TGTGCCAGCAGTGCAGGACGGAGGGTTAACAACAACTTGCTTTTT.

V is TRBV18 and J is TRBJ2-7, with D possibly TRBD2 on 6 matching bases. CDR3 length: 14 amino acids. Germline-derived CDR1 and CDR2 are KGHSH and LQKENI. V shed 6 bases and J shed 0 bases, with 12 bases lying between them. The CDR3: CASSRGTSSYEQYF. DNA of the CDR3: TGTGCCAGCTCTCGCGGGACGTCCTCCTACGAGCAGTACTTC.

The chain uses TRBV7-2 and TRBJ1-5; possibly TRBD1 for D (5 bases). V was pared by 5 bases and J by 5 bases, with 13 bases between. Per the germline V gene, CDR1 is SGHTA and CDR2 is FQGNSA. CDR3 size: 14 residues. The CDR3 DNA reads TGTGCCAGCAGCCCTAGGGTAGGGGATCAGCCCCAGCATTTT. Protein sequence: CASSPRVGDQPQHF.

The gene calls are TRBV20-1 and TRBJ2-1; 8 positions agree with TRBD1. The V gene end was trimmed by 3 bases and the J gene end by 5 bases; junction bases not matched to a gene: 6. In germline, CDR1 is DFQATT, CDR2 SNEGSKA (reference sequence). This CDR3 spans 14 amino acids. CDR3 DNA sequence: TGCAGTGCTAGTAGGACAGGGATCAACAATGAGCAGTTCTTC. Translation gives CSASRTGINNEQFF.

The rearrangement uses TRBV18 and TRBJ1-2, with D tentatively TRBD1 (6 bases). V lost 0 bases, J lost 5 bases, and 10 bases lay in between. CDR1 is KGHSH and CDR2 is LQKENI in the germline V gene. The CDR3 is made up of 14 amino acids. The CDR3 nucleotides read TGTGCCAGCTCACCACCCGGCAGGGGATATGGCTACACCTTC. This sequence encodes CASSPPGRGYGYTF.

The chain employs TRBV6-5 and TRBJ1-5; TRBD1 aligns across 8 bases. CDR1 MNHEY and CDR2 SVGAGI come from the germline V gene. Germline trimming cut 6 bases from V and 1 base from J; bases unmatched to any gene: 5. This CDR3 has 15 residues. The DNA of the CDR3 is TGTGCCAGCAGCACCAGGGGGCAAAGCAATCAGCCCCAGCATTTT. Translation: CASSTRGQSNQPQHF.

CDR3 sequence reads: CAISQRLPDRDNQPQHF. The CDR3 nucleotides read TGTGCCATCAGCCAGAGATTACCCGACAGGGACAATCAGCCCCAGCATTTT. The rearrangement joins TRBV10-3 to TRBJ1-5; TRBD1 matches at 7 bases. CDR1 ENHRY and CDR2 SYGVKD come from the germline V gene. V trimming: 6 bases; J trimming: 3 bases; junction bases outside the gene matches: 14. The CDR3 sequence is 17 residues long.

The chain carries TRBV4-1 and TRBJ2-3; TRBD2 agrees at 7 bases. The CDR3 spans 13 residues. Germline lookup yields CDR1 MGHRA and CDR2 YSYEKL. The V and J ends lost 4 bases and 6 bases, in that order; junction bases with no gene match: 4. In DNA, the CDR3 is TGCGCCAGCAGCCCCCGACTAGCTGATACGCAGTATTTT. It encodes CASSPRLADTQYF.

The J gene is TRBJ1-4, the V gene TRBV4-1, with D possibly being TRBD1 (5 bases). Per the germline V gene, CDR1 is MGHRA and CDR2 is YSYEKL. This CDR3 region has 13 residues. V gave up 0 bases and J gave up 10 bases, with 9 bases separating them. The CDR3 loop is CASSQDQGGKLFF. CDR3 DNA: TGCGCCAGCAGCCAAGATCAGGGAGGAAAACTGTTTTTT.

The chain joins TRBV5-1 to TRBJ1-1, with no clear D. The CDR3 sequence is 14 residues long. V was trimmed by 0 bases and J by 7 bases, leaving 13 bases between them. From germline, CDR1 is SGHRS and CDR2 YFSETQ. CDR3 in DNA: TGCGCCAGCAGCTTGGCCCAGGAACTTGGTGAAGCTTTCTTT. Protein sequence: CASSLAQELGEAFF.

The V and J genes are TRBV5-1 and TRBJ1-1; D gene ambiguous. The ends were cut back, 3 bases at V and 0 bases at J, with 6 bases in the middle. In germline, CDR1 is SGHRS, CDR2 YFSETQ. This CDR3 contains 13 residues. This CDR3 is CASSSEMNTEAFF. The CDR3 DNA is TGCGCCAGCAGCTCCGAGATGAACACTGAAGCTTTCTTT.